This T cell receptor beta chain was sequenced in a study of T-cell memory formation after mild COVID-19. Study background: Largely, the TCR clusters proved donor specific.

The CDR3 totals 14 residues. The germline gives CDR1 SGHTA, CDR2 FQGNSA. The V end lost 4 bases, the J end lost 2 bases, and 12 bases lay between the germline ends. A single record per CDR3 protein comes from TCRdb applying MiXCR to the 5' RACE reads. The table lists about 290,000 distinct CDR3 sequences, approximately 15% of them singletons. The sequenced sample consisted of PBMCs or a T cell subset sorted from them (not recorded which). This sequence originates from a man between 18 and 35 years old who had mild COVID-19 (a few samples of this study predate the infection). Cell type and time point are not known. V is TRBV7-2 and J is TRBJ2-7; D is perhaps TRBD2 (6 bases). CDR3 DNA sequence: TGTGCCAGCAGCTACGGCCCGGGGGCCTACGAGCAGTACTTC. Its protein product is CASSYGPGAYEQYF.